This T cell receptor (beta chain) was captured in a study of blood T cell repertoires in COVID-19. Study-wide background: In each case, the material was cDNA or gDNA derived from T cells, B-cell-depleted T cells, or PBMCs.

V lost 5 bases, J lost 2 bases, and 12 bases lay in between. Germline assignment: CDR1 PRHDT and CDR2 FYEKMQ (reference sequence). This CDR3 comprises 14 residues. Per the original data handling: Quantification of nucleated cells was approximated via reference gene primer amplification. Assay: immunoSEQ multiplex PCR; the TCRdb copy retains only in-frame clones and omits some. The DNA gave D and trimming, while V, J and clone size come from that table. The sample lists over 40,000 clones, 70% to 85% occurring once. The origin of this receptor is a human donor in a cohort sampled during active COVID-19. The chain is built from TRBV13 and TRBJ1-1, with D hard to call. Sequenced: peripheral blood. The DNA for the CDR3 is TGTGCCAGCAGCCTAAAGCCCGCTAACACTGAAGCTTTCTTT. Its protein product is CASSLKPANTEAFF.